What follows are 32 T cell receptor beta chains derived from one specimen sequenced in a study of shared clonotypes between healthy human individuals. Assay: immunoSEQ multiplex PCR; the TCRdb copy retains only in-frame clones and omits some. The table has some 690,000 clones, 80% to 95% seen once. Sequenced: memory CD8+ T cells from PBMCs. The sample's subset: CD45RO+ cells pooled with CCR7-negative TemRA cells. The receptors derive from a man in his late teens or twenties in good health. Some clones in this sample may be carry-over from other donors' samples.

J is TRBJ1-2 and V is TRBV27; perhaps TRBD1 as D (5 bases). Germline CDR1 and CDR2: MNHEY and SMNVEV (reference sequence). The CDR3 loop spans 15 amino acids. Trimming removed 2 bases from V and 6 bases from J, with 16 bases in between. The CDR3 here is CASSLMEEGPDGYTF. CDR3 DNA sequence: TGTGCCAGCAGTTTAATGGAGGAGGGGCCAGATGGCTACACCTTC.

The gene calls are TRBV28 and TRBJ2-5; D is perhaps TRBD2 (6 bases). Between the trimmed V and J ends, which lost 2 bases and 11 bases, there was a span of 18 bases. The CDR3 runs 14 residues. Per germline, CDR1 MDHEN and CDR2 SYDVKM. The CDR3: CASSLGEALSEQYF. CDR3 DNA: TGTGCCAGCAGTTTAGGGGAGGCCTTGTCGGAGCAGTACTTC.

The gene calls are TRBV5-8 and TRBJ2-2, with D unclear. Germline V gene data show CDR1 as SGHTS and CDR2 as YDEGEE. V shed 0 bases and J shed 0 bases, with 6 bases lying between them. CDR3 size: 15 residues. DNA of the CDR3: TGTGCCAGCAGCTTGGGGACGACGAACACCGGGGAGCTGTTTTTT. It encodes CASSLGTTNTGELFF.

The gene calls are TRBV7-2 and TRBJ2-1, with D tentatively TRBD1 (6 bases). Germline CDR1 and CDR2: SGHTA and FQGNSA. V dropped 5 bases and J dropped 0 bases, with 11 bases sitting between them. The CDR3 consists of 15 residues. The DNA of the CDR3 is TGTGCCAGCAGCCAGGGGTCAAGCTCCTACAATGAGCAGTTCTTC. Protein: CASSQGSSSYNEQFF.

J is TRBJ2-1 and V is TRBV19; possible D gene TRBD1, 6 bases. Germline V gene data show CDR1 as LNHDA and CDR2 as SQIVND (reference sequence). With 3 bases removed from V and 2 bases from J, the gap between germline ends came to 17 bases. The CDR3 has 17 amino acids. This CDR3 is CASSIQAGEKTYNEQFF. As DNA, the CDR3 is TGTGCCAGTAGTATCCAGGCAGGGGAAAAGACCTACAATGAGCAGTTCTTC.

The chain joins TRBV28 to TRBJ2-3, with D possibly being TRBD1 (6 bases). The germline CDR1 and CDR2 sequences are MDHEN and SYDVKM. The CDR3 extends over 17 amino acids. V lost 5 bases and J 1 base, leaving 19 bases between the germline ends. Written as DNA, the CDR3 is TGTGCCAGCAGTCCGGATAGTTTGGGACACCGCACAGATACGCAGTATTTT. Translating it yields CASSPDSLGHRTDTQYF.

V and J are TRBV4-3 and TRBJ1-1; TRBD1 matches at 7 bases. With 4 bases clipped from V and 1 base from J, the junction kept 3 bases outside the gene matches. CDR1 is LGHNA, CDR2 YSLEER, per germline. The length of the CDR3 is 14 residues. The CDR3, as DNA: TGCGCCAGCAGCCCCAGGACAGGGAACACTGAAGCTTTCTTT. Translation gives CASSPRTGNTEAFF.

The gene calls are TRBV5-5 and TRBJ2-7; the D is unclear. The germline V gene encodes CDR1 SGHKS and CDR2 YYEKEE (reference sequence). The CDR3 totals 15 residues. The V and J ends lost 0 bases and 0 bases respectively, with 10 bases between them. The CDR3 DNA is TGTGCCAGCAGCTTGGATTTTGGGTCCTCCTACGAGCAGTACTTC. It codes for CASSLDFGSSYEQYF.

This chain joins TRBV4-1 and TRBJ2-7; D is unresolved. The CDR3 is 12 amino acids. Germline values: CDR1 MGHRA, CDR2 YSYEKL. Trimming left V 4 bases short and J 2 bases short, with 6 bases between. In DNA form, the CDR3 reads TGCGCCAGCAGCCCTCTTACCTACGAGCAGTACTTC. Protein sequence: CASSPLTYEQYF.

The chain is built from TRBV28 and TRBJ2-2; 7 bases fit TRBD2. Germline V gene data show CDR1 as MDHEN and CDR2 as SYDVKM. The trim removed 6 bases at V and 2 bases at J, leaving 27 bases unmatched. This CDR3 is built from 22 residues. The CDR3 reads CASSRTRGPRDYQSGNTGELFF. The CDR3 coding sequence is TGTGCCAGCAGCCGAACCCGGGGACCAAGGGACTACCAATCTGGAAACACCGGGGAGCTGTTTTTT. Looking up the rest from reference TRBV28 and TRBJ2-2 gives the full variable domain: DVKVTQSSRYLVKRTGEKVFLECVQDMDHENMFWYRQDPGLGLRLIYFSYDVKMKEKGDIPEGYSVSREKKERFSLILESASTNQTSMYLCASSRTRGPRDYQSGNTGELFFGEGSRLTVL.

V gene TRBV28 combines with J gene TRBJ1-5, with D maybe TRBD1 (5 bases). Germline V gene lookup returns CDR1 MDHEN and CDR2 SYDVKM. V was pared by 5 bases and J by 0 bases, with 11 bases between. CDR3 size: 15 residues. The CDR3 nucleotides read TGTGCCAGCAGTCGCAGGGACTTTAGCAATCAGCCCCAGCATTTT. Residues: CASSRRDFSNQPQHF.

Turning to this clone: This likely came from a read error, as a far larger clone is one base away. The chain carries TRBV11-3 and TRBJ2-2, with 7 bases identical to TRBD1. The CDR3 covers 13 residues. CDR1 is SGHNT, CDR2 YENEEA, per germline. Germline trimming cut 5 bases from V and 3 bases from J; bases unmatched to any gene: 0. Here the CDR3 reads CASSDRDTGELFF. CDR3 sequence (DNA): TGTGCCAGCAGCGACAGGGACACCGGGGAGCTGTTTTTT.

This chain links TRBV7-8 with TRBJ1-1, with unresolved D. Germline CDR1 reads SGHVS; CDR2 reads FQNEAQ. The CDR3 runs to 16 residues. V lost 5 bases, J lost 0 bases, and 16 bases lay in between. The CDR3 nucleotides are TGTGCCAGCAGCCCCAAATCCTTCTCCTTGAACACTGAAGCTTTCTTT. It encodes CASSPKSFSLNTEAFF.

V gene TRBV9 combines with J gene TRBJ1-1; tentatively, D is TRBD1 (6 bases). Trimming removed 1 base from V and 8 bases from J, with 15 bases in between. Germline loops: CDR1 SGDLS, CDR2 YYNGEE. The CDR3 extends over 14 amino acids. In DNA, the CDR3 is TGTGCCAGCAGCGTAATAGGGGCAGGGGTAGAAGCTTTCTTT. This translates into CASSVIGAGVEAFF.

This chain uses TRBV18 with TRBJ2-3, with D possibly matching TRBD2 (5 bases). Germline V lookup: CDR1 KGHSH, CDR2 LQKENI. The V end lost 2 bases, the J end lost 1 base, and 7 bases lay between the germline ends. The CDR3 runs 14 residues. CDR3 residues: CASSPVRGTDTQYF. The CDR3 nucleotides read TGTGCCAGCTCACCAGTGCGGGGCACAGATACGCAGTATTTT.

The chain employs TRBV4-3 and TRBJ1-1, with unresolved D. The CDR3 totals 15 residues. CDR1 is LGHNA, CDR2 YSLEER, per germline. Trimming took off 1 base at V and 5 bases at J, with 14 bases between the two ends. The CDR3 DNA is TGCGCCAGCAGCCAAGTGCTGGGAGTTAGAACTGAAGCTTTCTTT. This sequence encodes CASSQVLGVRTEAFF.

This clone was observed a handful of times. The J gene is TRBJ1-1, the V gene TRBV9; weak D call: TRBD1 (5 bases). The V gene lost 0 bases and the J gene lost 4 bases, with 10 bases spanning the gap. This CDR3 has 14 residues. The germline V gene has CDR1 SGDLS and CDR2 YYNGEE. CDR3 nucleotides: TGTGCCAGCAGCGTAGCTGGGACTGGCACTGAAGCTTTCTTT. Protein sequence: CASSVAGTGTEAFF. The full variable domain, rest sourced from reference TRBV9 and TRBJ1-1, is DSGVTQTPKHLITATGQRVTLRCSPRSGDLSVYWYQQSLDQGLQFLIQYYNGEERAKGNILERFSAQQFPDLHSELNLSSLELGDSALYFCASSVAGTGTEAFFGQGTRLTVV.

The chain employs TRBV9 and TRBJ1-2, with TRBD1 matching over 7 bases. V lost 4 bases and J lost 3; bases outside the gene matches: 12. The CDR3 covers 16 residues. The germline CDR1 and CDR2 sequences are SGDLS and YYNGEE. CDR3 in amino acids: CASSLTTTGWDYGYTF. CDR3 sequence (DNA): TGTGCCAGCAGCCTAACTACGACAGGGTGGGACTATGGCTACACCTTC.

The CDR3 sequence is CASSTGGWDGYTF. The CDR3 DNA reads TGTGCCAGCAGCACGGGGGGTTGGGATGGCTACACCTTC. The V call is TRBV5-8, the J call TRBJ1-2, with D perhaps matching TRBD1 (5 bases). The V end was cut by 4 bases, the J end by 6 bases, with 13 bases between. In germline, CDR1 is SGHTS, CDR2 YDEGEE. This CDR3 comprises 13 residues.

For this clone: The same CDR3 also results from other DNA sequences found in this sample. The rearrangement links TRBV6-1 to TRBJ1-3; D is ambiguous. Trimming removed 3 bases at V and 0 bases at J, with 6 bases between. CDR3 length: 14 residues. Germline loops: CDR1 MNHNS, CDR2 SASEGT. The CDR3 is CASSEWGSGNTIYF. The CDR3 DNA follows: TGTGCCAGCAGTGAGTGGGGCTCTGGAAACACCATATATTTT.

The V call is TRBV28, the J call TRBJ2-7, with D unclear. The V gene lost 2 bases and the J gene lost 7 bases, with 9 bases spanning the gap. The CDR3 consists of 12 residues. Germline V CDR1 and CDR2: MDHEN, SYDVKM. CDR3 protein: CASSLRLHEQYF. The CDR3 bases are TGTGCCAGCAGTTTACGCTTGCATGAGCAGTACTTC.

The CDR3 sequence: CAISDIGEQYF. The CDR3 nucleotides are TGTGCCATCAGTGATATCGGCGAGCAGTACTTC. This chain uses TRBV10-3 with TRBJ2-7, with unresolved D. The CDR3 consists of 11 residues. V shed 3 bases and J shed 6 bases, with 6 bases lying between them. Germline V gives CDR1 ENHRY, CDR2 SYGVKD.

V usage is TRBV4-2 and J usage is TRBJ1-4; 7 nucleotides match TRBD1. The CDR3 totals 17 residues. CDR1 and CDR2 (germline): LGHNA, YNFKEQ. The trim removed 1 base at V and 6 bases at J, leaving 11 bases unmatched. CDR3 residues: CASSQGGWDSGDEKLFF. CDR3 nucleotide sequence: TGTGCCAGCAGCCAAGGAGGTTGGGACAGTGGAGATGAAAAACTGTTTTTT.

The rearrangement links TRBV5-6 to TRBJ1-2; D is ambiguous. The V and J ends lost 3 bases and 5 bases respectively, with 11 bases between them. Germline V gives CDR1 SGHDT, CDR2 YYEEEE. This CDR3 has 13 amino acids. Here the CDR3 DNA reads TGTGCCAGCAGCTCTGTCGTTGAGTATGGCTACACCTTC. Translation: CASSSVVEYGYTF.

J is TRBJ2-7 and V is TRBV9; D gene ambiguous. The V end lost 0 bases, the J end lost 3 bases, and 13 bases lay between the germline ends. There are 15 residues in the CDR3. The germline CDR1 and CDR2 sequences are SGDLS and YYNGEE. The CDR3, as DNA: TGTGCCAGCAGCGTAGGAGTGCGCCAGGACTACGAGCAGTACTTC. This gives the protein CASSVGVRQDYEQYF.

CDR3 bases: TGTGCCAGCAGTCGAGGCCCGGGGGGCCGCACAGATACGCAGTATTTT. Amino acids: CASSRGPGGRTDTQYF. J is TRBJ2-3 and V is TRBV27, with D perhaps matching TRBD2 (7 bases). CDR1 is MNHEY and CDR2 is SMNVEV in the germline V gene (reference sequence). Trimming stripped 5 bases from V and 1 base from J, with 16 bases between. This CDR3 has 16 amino acids.

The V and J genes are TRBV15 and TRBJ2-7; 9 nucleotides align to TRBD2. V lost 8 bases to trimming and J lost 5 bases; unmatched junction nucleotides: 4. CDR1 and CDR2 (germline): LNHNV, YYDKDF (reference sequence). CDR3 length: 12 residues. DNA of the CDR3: TGTGCCACCGGGACTAGCCTGGACGAGCAGTACTTC. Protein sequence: CATGTSLDEQYF.

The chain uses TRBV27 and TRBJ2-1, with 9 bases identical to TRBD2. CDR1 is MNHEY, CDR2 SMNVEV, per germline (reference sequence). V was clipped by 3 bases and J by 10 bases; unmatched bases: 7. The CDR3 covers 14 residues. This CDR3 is CASSLGGRAWEQFF. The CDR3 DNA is TGTGCCAGCAGTTTGGGCGGGAGGGCGTGGGAGCAGTTCTTC.

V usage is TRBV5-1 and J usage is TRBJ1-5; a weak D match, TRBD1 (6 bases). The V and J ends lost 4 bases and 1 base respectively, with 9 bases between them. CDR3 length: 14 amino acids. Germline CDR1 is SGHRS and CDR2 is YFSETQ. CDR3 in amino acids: CASSPGTSNQPQHF. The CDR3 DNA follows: TGCGCCAGCAGCCCAGGGACAAGCAATCAGCCCCAGCATTTT.

CDR3 in DNA: TGTGCCAGCAGCAATTTAACGGGACGGCGCTTCGAGCAGTACTTC. It specifies CASSNLTGRRFEQYF. This chain joins TRBV5-4 and TRBJ2-7; D may be TRBD1 or TRBD2 (5 bases each). The V end was cut by 4 bases, the J end by 6 bases, with 20 bases between. Germline V lookup: CDR1 SGHNT, CDR2 YYREEE (reference sequence). The CDR3 extends over 15 amino acids.

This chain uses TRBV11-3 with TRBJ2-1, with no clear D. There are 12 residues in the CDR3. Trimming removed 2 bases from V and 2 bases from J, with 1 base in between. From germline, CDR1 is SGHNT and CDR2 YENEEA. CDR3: CASSLTYNEQFF. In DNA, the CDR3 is TGTGCCAGCAGCTTAACCTACAATGAGCAGTTCTTC.

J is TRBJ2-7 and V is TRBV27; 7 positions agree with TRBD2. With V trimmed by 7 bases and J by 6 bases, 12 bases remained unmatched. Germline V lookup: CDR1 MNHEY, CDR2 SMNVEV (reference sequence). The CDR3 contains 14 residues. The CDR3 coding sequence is TGTGCCAGCACCCAGACTAGCAGACTCTCCGAGCAGTACTTC. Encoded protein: CASTQTSRLSEQYF.